This T cell receptor (beta chain) emerged from a study of glioma-infiltrating T cells after dendritic cell vaccination. Whole-study context: Patients received three intradermal dendritic cell vaccine injections at biweekly intervals.

Data came from immunoSEQ multiplex PCR; TCRdb stores just in-frame clones and leaves some out. The sample contains about 73,000 clones, over 75% of which appear only once. Germline values: CDR1 SGHNT, CDR2 YENEEA. V was pared by 1 base and J by 7 bases, with 5 bases of the junction left unmatched. The CDR3 is 15 amino acids. The sequenced sample was blood, obtained before dendritic cell vaccination. The receptor was isolated from a human donor with glioblastoma. The chain employs TRBV11-3 and TRBJ2-1; 9 bases align to TRBD2. Here the CDR3 DNA reads TGTGCCAGCAGCTTAGGCGGCGGGGGGGTAAATGAGCAGTTCTTC. Protein: CASSLGGGGVNEQFF.